This T cell receptor (beta chain) was sequenced for a study of shared clonotypes between healthy human individuals. In its sample, this clone was seen once. Germline values: CDR1 SGHRS, CDR2 YFSETQ. The length of the CDR3 is 15 residues. Trimming stripped 0 bases from V and 5 bases from J, with 15 bases between. DNA at about 190 ng, about 30,000 T cell genomes, went into sorted-subset replicate PCRs. Measured with immunoSEQ multiplex PCR; TCRdb has only the in-frame clones, and not every one. Of millions of clones listed, roughly 95% are singletons. Only Caucasian adults living in Nashville, Tennessee made up the donor group. Partitioning of CD4+ cells yielded a CD45RA+ naive subset and a CD45RA-negative memory subset.

The origin of this receptor is a man aged 18-30 years in good health. The gene calls are TRBV5-1 and TRBJ2-7; D may match TRBD1 or TRBD2 (5 bases each). The sample taken for sequencing was naive CD4+ T cells sorted from blood. Specified subset: CD45RA+ positively selected. The CDR3 region is CASSLGGAPRDEQYF. The CDR3 coding sequence is TGCGCCAGCAGCTTGGGAGGGGCCCCCCGTGACGAGCAGTACTTC.